This T cell receptor beta chain was documented in a study of T cell responses to AZD1222 COVID-19 vaccine. CDR1 and CDR2 (germline): DFQATT, SNEGSKA (reference sequence). The CDR3 has 11 residues. The V end was cut by 2 bases, the J end by 2 bases, with 2 bases between. The table came from immunoSEQ multiplex PCR; TCRdb's copy has only in-frame clones and leaves some out. The sample lists more than 85,000 clones, 82% occurring once. The starting material was peripheral blood, obtained on day 0 of AZD1222 vaccination. The clonotype was recovered from an adult in good health. The J gene is TRBJ2-3, the V gene TRBV20-1, with unresolved D. CDR3 coding DNA: TGCAGTGCTAGATACACAGATACGCAGTATTTT. This gives the protein CSARYTDTQYF.